This TCR beta chain was recovered during a study of cytomegalovirus exposure and HLA in healthy donors (dated by TCRdb to the late 2010s). Study-wide context: An earlier analysis of around 600 of the donors reported 250 to 300 Gb of sequence data and some 100 million unique TCR beta sequences from approximately 180 million T cells. An early release covering 550 to 650 HLA-typed donors comprised about 320 gigabases of sequencing data and around 80 million unique TCR sequences. Of the approximately 400 genotyped donors, approximately 80% were placed in the genetic ancestry cluster associated with self-reported Caucasian donors. The study aimed to test whether signatures of past pathogen exposure could be identified by cataloging public T cell receptors. The T cell repertoires of about 700 subjects were profiled by immunosequencing and related to cytomegalovirus serostatus. A separate validation cohort of roughly 130 different subjects was used in addition to the roughly 620-subject first cohort. The study combined high-throughput TCR immunosequencing, statistical association of individual TCRs with disease status, and machine learning to predict cytomegalovirus infection status. To study patterns of TCR occurrence, a later analysis re-analyzed previously published TCR beta repertoires from 700 or so donors and added high-resolution HLA genotyping. The later analysis used no new phenotypic data to find candidate immune exposures, relying instead on TCR beta sequences and their occurrence across donors. To decide whether each TCR beta V gene segment behaved as functional or pseudogenic, an earlier analysis of some 600 of the donors relied on high-throughput TCR beta sequencing. Donor age, sex, ethnicity and CMV serostatus were compiled together with the repertoire data. Genome-wide SNP genotypes for about 55% of the roughly 670 donors were used in a later genetic analysis, which treated that subset as a discovery cohort. Every discovery cohort repertoire had been produced on one sequencing platform. Class I and class II HLA loci were covered by the typing at four-digit resolution. Typing coverage varied by locus: 629-630 donors for A, B, C, DRB1 and DQB1; more than 500 for DQA1; over 600 for DPA1; roughly 450 for DPB1. Roughly five DR-DQ haplotypes were treated as single units for association and clustering because of strong linkage in the cohort. Among about 400 genotyped donors of the cohort, an average of roughly 230,000 unique TCR beta nucleotide sequences was sequenced per donor, of which approximately 19% were non-productive. General study outcomes and caveats: Correlated functional status among segregating V segments might be attributable to linkage disequilibrium, but an unknown experimental factor could not be ruled out. An earlier analysis of around 600 of the donors showed that most TCR beta V segments appeared in productive rearrangements either about 87% or about 30% of the time, which broadly matched IMGT annotations. Most TCR sequences were seen in very few donors, while some public TCRs were found in many individuals. In this cohort, only TCR beta chains were sequenced, and detectable features were limited by the absence of alpha or paired-chain data. Because counts were too low, about 18 rarely observed V segments, including chromosome 9 orphons, were excluded from the earlier analysis of around 640 of the donors. A later analysis found that HLA-associated TCR beta chains were more clonally expanded and had lower generation probabilities than equally common non-associated chains. Assigning TCR associations to individual alleles was difficult when HLA alleles, especially DR and DQ, strongly co-occurred. According to a later analysis, TCR association rates differed among HLA loci, with DRB1 alleles showing the most associated TCRs and HLA-C alleles showing the fewest. A further reported finding was that TCR beta sequences accurately predicted the HLA-A and HLA-B alleles for most subjects in the first cohort. It was suggested by the authors that the approach could potentially be generalized to other disease states and immunological phenotypes. An association between a missense DCLRE1C variant and V-gene and J-gene trimming of TCR beta chains was found in a later genetic analysis and replicated in an independent cohort. In a later analysis, around 17,000 TCR beta sequences were associated with specific HLA alleles at a false discovery rate of 0.05. The study gave a list of some 150 TCR beta chains associated with cytomegalovirus. In both the original and validation cohorts, the classifier was reported to diagnose cytomegalovirus status with high specificity and sensitivity. In a later analysis, most CMV-associated TCR beta chains were found to appear HLA-restricted, with HLA associations seemingly driven largely by CMV exposure. In vitro tests confirmed that a few of the cytomegalovirus-associated TCR beta chains recognize cytomegalovirus antigens. HLA typing was unavailable for some donors at each locus, so association tests used only the typed subset. A group of highly shared sequence variants was considered likely to be a technical artifact of the sequencing pipeline. According to a later analysis, parvovirus B19, influenza, CMV and Epstein-Barr virus appeared linked to several top co-occurrence clusters. Sequencing depth was assumed to be roughly uniform across donors in the presence/absence analyses, though that assumption may not hold. In a later genetic analysis, fewer N-insertions in productive TCRs were reported among donors in an Asian-associated ancestry cluster than the roughly 670-donor mean. The 87-base-pair reads could not distinguish some IMGT-functional V segments, including TRBV6-2 and TRBV6-3, so those segments were excluded. For the cohort, immune exposure information was limited to CMV serostatus.

In total, 600 or so healthy bone marrow donors made up the cohort. At the time of sampling, all cohort members were nominally healthy, though unrecorded immune exposures were likely present. CMV serostatus was positive for approximately 300 and negative for about 55% of the 666 cohort members, and was not recorded for this donor. A peripheral blood sample was provided by each donor, and peripheral blood mononuclear cells were used for TCR beta sequencing. Genomic DNA was extracted from the blood cell samples with the Qiagen DNeasy Blood Extraction Kit. A remark on this clone: Which antigen it targets is not known. No much larger clonotype is one base removed from it; base qualities were not supplied.

The library was prepared using the immunoSEQ multiplex PCR assay. A mixture of 60 forward primers for TCR Vbeta segments and 13 reverse primers for TCR Jbeta segments was used in the multiplex PCR. The CDR3 region of rearranged TCR beta genes was amplified from genomic DNA with a multiplex PCR assay. On the Illumina HiSeq System, the amplified TCR beta libraries were sequenced as 87-base-pair reads. Processing in the source paper ran as follows. In a later analysis, some 80 million unique TCR beta chains were counted across the 500 to 850 repertoires, and approximately 11 million of these chains were shared by at least two donors. Raw reads were error-corrected and collapsed into unique sequences with a nearest-neighbor algorithm that merged closely related sequences to remove PCR and sequencing errors. V, D and J gene segments were assigned by aligning CDR3 sequences to IMGT reference sequences. For a sequence to be retained, a match of at least six nucleotides to both a V gene segment and a J gene segment was required. A rearrangement counted as productive if the CDR3 had no stop codons and remained in frame with V and J, and every other rearrangement counted as non-productive. Following IMGT convention, CDR3 was defined as the stretch from the second conserved V-encoded cysteine to the conserved J-encoded phenylalanine. In an earlier analysis of around 600 of the donors, sequences lacking an unambiguous match to a single V gene segment were excluded. An earlier analysis of approximately 590 of the donors called V segments functional above 56.7% productive rearrangements and segregating when the between-donor standard deviation exceeded 5%. To diagnose cytomegalovirus status from the catalog of TCR beta chain sequences, a statistical classification framework was built. In a later analysis, V and J genes were assigned by comparing TCR nucleotide sequences against IMGT/GENE-DB human TR gene sequences. A later analysis assigned CDR3 sequences and most-parsimonious VDJ recombination scenarios with the TCRdist pipeline. A later analysis defined each TCR beta chain by its CDR3 amino acid sequence plus V-gene family, and excluded reads lacking a unique V-gene family. To address suspected cross-contamination and a sequencing artifact, a later analysis removed 592 highly shared, low-generation-probability nucleotide sequences. In a later analysis, a clonal expansion index for each public chain was calculated from normalized within-repertoire ranks of inferred template counts. A later analysis computed generation probabilities with a VDJ recombination model fitted to out-of-frame rearrangements, and checked the results against IGoR. A later analysis scored TCR-TCR, TCR-HLA and TCR-CMV co-occurrence with hypergeometric tests, applying a repertoire-size bias correction to TCR pairs. A later analysis estimated false discovery rates by permuting HLA or CMV assignments 20 times. In a later analysis, co-occurring TCRs were grouped using DBSCAN, with TCRdist sequence similarity added in when clustering inside HLA-allele-positive subsets. For co-occurrence clustering, repertoires with fewer than 30,000 or more than 120,000 public chains were excluded, along with 4 to 6 repertoires with anomalous nucleotide sharing. TCRdb mirrors the immuneACCESS table, restricted to in-frame sequences. Some clones are absent from its copies; in checked studies, under half trace to an unresolved V gene, and the reason for the others is unknown. For V, J and clone size, that table is used; D and trimming come from the DNA. A total of some 120,000 clones appear in this sample, about 80% of them only once. Of the sample, 2% to 2.5% is held by the ten largest clones.

The germline V gene specifies SGHVS as CDR1 and FNYEAQ as CDR2. The CDR3 holds 15 amino acids from the cysteine to the phenylalanine. The only DNA kept is the CDR3, 45 bases in frame from the first base. Sequencing was done on a sample of PBMCs. This receptor was obtained from a human donor in good health. The rearranged chain carries TRBV7-6 and TRBJ2-5; TRBD2 matches 9 bases in the middle. The J call may be in error: the DNA end matches TRBJ2-7 better. The DNA reads as follows: TGTGCCAGCAGCCTATATAGCGGGGGTGCATACGAGCAGTACTTC. Protein translation: CASSLYSGGAYEQYF.